The sequence of this T cell receptor beta chain was determined in a study of T cell repertoires in cytomegalovirus infection. Overall study results and limits: People with CMV and the relevant HLA were identified by cumulative public TCR beta family frequency.

This clonotype showed up many times. The antigen remains undetermined. TCRdb analysed the reads with MiXCR anew, one entry per CDR3 protein. The data show roughly 500,000 distinct CDR3 sequences, with more than 30% seen just once and 15% to 20% held by the top ten. CDR3 length: 15 amino acids. The trim removed 5 bases at V and 0 bases at J, leaving 6 bases unmatched. Germline V gene sequence: CDR1 SGHVS, CDR2 FQNEAQ. The starting material was cultured PBMCs, obtained from culture after CMV antigen stimulation. The chain links TRBV7-8 to TRBJ2-5; 7 bases map to TRBD1. The TCR originated in a human donor in good health (CMV status not recorded). Some clones in this sample may be carry-over from other donors' samples. CDR3 DNA: TGTGCCAGCAGCGGCTGGGACAGCTACCAAGAGACCCAGTACTTC. Its protein product is CASSGWDSYQETQYF.